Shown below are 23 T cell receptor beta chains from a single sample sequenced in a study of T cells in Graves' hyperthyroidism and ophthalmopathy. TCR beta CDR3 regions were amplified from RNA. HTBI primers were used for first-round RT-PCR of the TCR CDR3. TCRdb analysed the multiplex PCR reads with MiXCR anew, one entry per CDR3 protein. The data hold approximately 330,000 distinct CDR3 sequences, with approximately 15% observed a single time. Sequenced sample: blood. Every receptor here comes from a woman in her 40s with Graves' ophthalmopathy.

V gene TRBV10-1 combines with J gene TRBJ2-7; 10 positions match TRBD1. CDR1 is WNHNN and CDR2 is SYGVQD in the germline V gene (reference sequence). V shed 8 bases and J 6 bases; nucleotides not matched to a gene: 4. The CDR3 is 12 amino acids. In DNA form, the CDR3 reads TGCGCCAGCCAGGGACAGGGGACCGAGCAGTACTTC. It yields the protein CASQGQGTEQYF.

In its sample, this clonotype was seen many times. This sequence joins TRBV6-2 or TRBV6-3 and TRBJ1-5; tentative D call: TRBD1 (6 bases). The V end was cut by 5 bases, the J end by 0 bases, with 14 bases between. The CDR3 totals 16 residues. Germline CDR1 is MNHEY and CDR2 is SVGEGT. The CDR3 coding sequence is TGTGCCAGCAGTACGCTACAGGGCCCTAGCAATCAGCCCCAGCATTTT. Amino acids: CASSTLQGPSNQPQHF.

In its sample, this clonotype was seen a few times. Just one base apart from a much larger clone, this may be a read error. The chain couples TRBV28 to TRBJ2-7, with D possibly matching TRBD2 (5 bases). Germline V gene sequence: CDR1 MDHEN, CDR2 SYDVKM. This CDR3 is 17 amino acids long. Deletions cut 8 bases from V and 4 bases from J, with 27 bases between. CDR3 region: CASGTLWEIEQGYEQYF. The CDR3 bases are TGTGCCAGCGGCACCTTGTGGGAGATCGAACAAGGATACGAGCAGTACTTC.

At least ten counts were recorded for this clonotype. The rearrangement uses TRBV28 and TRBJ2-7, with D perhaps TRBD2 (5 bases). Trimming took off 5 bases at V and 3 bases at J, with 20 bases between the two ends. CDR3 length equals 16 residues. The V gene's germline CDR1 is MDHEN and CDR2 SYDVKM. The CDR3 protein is CASSPSGVRSGYEQYF. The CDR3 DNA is TGTGCCAGCAGTCCCTCTGGTGTGAGGAGCGGCTACGAGCAGTACTTC.

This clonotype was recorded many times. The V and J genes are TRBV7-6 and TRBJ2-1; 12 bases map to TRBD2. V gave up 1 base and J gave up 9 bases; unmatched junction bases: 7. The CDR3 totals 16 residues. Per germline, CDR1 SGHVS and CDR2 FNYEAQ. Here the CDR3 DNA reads TGTGCCAGCAGCTTAGGGTTGCTAGCGGGGGGGTCTGAGCAGTTCTTC. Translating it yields CASSLGLLAGGSEQFF.

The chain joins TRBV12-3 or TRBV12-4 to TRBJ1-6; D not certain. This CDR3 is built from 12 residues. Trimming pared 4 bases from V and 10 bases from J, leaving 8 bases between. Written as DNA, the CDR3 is TGTGCCAGCAGTTACGGGGTCTCACCCCTCCACTTT. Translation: CASSYGVSPLHF.

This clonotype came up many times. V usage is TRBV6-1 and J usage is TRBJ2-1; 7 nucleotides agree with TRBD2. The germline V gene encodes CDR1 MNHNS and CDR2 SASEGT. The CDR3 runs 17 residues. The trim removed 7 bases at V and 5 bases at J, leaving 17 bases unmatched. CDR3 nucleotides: TGTGCCAGCAACCCATGGCCGGCGGGGGAGGCCAACAATGAGCAGTTCTTC. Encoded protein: CASNPWPAGEANNEQFF.

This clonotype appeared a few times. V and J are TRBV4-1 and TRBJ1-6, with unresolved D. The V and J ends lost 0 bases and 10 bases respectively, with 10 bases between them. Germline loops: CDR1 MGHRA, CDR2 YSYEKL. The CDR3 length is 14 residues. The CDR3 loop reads CASSQELAVSPLHF. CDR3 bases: TGCGCCAGCAGCCAAGAGCTAGCGGTATCACCCCTCCACTTT.

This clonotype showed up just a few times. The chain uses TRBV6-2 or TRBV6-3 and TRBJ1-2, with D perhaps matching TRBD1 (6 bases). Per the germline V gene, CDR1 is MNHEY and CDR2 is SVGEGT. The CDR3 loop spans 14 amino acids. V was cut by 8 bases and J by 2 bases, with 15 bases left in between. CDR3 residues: CASCRIGQNYGYTF. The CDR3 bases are TGTGCCAGCTGCAGGATTGGACAGAACTATGGCTACACCTTC.

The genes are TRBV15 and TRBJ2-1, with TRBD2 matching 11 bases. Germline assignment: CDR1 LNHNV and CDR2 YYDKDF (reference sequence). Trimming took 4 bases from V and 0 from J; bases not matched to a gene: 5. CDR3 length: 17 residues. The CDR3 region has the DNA TGTGCCACCAGCACAGGGACTAGCGGATACTCCTACAATGAGCAGTTCTTC. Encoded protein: CATSTGTSGYSYNEQFF.

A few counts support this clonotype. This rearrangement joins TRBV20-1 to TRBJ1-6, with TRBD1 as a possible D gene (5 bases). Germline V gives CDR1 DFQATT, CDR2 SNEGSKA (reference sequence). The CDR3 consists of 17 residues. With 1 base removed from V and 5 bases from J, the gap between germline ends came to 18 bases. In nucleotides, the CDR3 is TGCAGTGCTAGAGGGCTGGGAACAAGGGGAAATAATTCACCCCTCCACTTT. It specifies CSARGLGTRGNNSPLHF.

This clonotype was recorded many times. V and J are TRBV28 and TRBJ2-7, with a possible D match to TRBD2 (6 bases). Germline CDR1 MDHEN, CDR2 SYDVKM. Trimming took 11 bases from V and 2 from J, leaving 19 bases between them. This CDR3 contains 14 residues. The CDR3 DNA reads TGTGCCGCGGGGTCGTTTCCTCAGACCTACGAGCAGTACTTC. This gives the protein CAAGSFPQTYEQYF.

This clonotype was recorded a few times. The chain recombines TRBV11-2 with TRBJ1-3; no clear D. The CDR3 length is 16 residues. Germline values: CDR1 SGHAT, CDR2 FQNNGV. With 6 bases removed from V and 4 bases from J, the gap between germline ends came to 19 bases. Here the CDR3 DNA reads TGTGCCAGCAGTTACCAGCTTGGGCTAAAAGGAAACACCATATATTTT. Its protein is CASSYQLGLKGNTIYF.

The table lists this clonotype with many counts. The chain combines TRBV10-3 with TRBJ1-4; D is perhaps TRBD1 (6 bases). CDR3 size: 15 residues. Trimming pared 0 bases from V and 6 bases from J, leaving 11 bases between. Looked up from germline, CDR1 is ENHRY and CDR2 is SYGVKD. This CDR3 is CAISESRGADEKLFF. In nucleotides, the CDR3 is TGTGCCATCAGTGAGTCCAGGGGTGCGGATGAAAAACTGTTTTTT.

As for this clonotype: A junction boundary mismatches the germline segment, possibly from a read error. The CDR3 DNA follows: TGCGCCAGCCGCCGGGACGCTGCCGGGGGGGAGACCCAGTACTTC. This codes for CASRRDAAGGETQYF. The chain links TRBV6-1 to TRBJ2-5, with 7 positions matching TRBD2. This CDR3 comprises 15 residues. CDR1 MNHNS and CDR2 SASEGT come from the germline V gene.

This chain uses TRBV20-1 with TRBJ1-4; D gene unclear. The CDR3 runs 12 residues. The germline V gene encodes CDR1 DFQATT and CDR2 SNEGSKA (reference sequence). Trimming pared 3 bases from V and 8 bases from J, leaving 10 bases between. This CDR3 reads CSARTSPEKLFF. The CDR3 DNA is TGCAGTGCTAGGACCTCTCCCGAAAAACTGTTTTTT.

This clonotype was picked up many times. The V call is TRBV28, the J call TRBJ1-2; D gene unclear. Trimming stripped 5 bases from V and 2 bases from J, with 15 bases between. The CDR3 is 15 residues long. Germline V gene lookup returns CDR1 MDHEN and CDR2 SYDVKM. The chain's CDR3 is CASSPTTIRNYGYTF. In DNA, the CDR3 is TGTGCCAGCAGTCCCACTACGATTCGGAACTATGGCTACACCTTC.

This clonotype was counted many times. The CDR3 region is CASSPEQSARTEAFF. CDR3 DNA: TGCGCCAGCAGCCCCGAACAAAGCGCACGGACTGAAGCTTTCTTT. The genes are TRBV5-1 and TRBJ1-1; no definite D call. Trimming removed 4 bases from V and 5 bases from J, with 18 bases in between. Germline CDR1 reads SGHRS; CDR2 reads YFSETQ. The CDR3 is 15 amino acids.

The CDR3 DNA reads as TGCAGTGCTGAGACAGGACCGAATGAAGCTTTCTTT. It encodes CSAETGPNEAFF. V gene TRBV20-1 combines with J gene TRBJ1-1; perhaps TRBD1 as D (6 bases). The germline V gene encodes CDR1 DFQATT and CDR2 SNEGSKA (reference sequence). Trimming removed 5 bases from V and 7 bases from J, with 14 bases in between. This CDR3 region has 12 residues.

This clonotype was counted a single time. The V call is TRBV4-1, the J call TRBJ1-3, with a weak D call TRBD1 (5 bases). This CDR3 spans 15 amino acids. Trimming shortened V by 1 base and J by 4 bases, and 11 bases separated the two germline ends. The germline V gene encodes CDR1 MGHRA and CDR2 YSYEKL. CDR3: CASSQGGGAGNTIYF. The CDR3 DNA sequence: TGCGCCAGCAGCCAAGGCGGAGGGGCCGGAAACACCATATATTTT.

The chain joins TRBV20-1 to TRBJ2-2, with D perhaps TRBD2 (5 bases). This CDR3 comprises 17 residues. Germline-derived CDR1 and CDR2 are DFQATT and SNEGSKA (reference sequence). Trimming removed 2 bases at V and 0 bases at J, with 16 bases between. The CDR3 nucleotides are TGCAGTGCTAGACCACGCGTGCGGAGGACGAACACCGGGGAGCTGTTTTTT. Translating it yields CSARPRVRRTNTGELFF.

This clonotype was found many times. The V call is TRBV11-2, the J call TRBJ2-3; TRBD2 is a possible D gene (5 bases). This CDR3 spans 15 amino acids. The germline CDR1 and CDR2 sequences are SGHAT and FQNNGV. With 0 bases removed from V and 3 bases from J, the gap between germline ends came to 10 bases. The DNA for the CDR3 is TGTGCCAGCAGCTTAGATAACTCGGGAACAGATACGCAGTATTTT. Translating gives CASSLDNSGTDTQYF.

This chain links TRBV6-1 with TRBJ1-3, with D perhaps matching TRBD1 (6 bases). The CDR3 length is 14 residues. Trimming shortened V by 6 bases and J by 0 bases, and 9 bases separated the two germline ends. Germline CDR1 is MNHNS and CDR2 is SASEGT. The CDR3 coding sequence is TGTGCCAGCAGAGGGGGGGACTCTGGAAACACCATATATTTT. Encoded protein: CASRGGDSGNTIYF.